This TCR beta chain came from a study of Graves' ophthalmopathy and Graves' hyperthyroidism. The CDR3 covers 15 residues. Trimming pared 6 bases from V and 1 base from J, leaving 13 bases between. CDR1 MDHEN and CDR2 SYDVKM come from the germline V gene. Participants with hyperthyroidism, aged 18 to 65, were newly diagnosed with under 2 months' duration. Clinicians made diagnoses from clinical symptoms, serum thyroxine, TRAb, thyroid ultrasound and orbital computed tomography. From fresh peripheral blood, around 11 ml in volume, the PBMCs were obtained. Scientists amplified the TCR beta CDR3 regions from RNA transcripts. The authors performed first-round RT-PCR with HTBI primers and then a second-round multiplex PCR. Via MiXCR, TCRdb re-called the multiplex PCR reads, giving one row per CDR3 protein. The sample has hundreds of thousands of distinct CDR3 sequences, over 15% seen once. Study outcomes and limitations: In blood appeared most of the expanded thyroid clonotypes whose frequency exceeded 0.001.

In its sample, this clonotype was seen a few times. Its antigen is still unknown. The sequencing input was peripheral blood. The source is a young woman with stable Graves' hyperthyroidism. The rearrangement links TRBV28 to TRBJ1-5; D perhaps matches TRBD1 (5 bases). The CDR3 DNA reads as TGTGCCAGCAGGTCCACAGAGGGGAGCAATCAGCCCCAGCATTTT. Translated: CASRSTEGSNQPQHF.